This entry concerns a single T cell receptor (beta chain). Its antigen is unknown. The repertoire was sequenced with immunoSEQ multiplex PCR; TCRdb's copy has only in-frame clones and lacks some. The repertoire includes more than 60,000 clones, 85% to 90% of them detected once, and around 0.4% sits in the top ten. The data originate from a study of Tregs in tolerant kidney transplant recipients. Study-level results: Biological reproducibility was not directly addressed, but technical replication error appeared minimal.

Unmatched junction bases numbered 6, after V lost 6 bases and J lost 6 bases. Per germline, CDR1 SGHRS and CDR2 YFSETQ. The CDR3 runs to 15 residues. Source: CD4+ T cells from blood, taken before the transplant. This receptor was taken from a human donor who received a combined kidney and bone marrow transplant. The chain links TRBV5-1 to TRBJ2-2; 12 bases align to TRBD1. CDR3 loop: CASIGTGGASGELFF. DNA of the CDR3: TGCGCCAGCATTGGGACAGGGGGCGCGTCCGGGGAGCTGTTTTTT.